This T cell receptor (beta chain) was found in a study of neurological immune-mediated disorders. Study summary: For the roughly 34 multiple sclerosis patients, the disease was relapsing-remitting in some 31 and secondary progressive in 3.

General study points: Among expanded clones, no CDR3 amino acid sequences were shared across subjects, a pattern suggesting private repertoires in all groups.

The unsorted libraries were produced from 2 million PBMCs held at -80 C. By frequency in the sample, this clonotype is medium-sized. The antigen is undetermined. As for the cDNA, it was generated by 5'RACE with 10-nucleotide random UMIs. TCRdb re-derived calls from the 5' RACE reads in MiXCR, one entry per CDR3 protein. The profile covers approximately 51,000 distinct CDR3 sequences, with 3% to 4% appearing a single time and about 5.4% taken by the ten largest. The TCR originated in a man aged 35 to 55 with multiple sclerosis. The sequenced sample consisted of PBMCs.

As DNA, the CDR3 is TGTGCCAGCAGTTTATGGGGTGGGACTGAAGCTTTCTTT. Its translation is CASSLWGGTEAFF. V gene TRBV12-3 or TRBV12-4 combines with J gene TRBJ1-1; D ambiguous. Trimming stripped 2 bases from V and 5 bases from J, with 9 bases between. This CDR3 has 13 residues.